One sample yielded the 29 T cell receptor beta chains listed below, sequenced in a study of T cell responses to AZD1222 COVID-19 vaccine. Assay used: immunoSEQ multiplex PCR; TCRdb lists only in-frame clones, some missing. The sample has about 120,000 clones, around nine tenths seen once. This material consisted of peripheral blood, taken 28 days after the second AZD1222 dose. The receptors come from an adult who received the AZD1222 COVID-19 vaccine.

This clone was seen once. The CDR3 spells CASSPADGSYEQYF. The CDR3, as DNA: TGCGCCAGCAGCCCAGCGGACGGTTCCTACGAGCAGTACTTC. This rearrangement joins TRBV5-1 to TRBJ2-7; perhaps TRBD2 as D (5 bases). V was shortened by 4 bases and J by 1 base, with 12 bases between the two germline ends. The CDR3 is made up of 14 amino acids. Germline V lookup: CDR1 SGHRS, CDR2 YFSETQ.

J is TRBJ2-3 and V is TRBV9; no clear D. The ends were cut back, 2 bases at V and 3 bases at J, with 4 bases in the middle. CDR3 length equals 12 residues. Germline loops: CDR1 SGDLS, CDR2 YYNGEE. CDR3 nucleotide sequence: TGTGCCAGCAGCGTCGGGACAGATACGCAGTATTTT. Translation: CASSVGTDTQYF.

V gene TRBV18 combines with J gene TRBJ2-5, with D uncertain. Trimming took off 4 bases at V and 4 bases at J, with 7 bases between the two ends. From germline, CDR1 is KGHSH and CDR2 LQKENI. The CDR3 is 12 amino acids. The CDR3 sequence: CASSLKGETQYF. Written as DNA, the CDR3 is TGTGCCAGCTCACTAAAAGGAGAGACCCAGTACTTC. Complete variable domain (other parts from reference TRBV18 and TRBJ2-5): NAGVMQNPRHLVRRRGQEARLRCSPMKGHSHVYWYRQLPEEGLKFMVYLQKENIIDESGMPKERFSAEFPKEGPSILRIQQVVRGDSAAYFCASSLKGETQYFGPGTRLLVL.

This chain links TRBV5-6 with TRBJ1-2; no clear D. The CDR3 extends over 11 amino acids. With 4 bases removed from V and 10 bases from J, the gap between germline ends came to 11 bases. In germline, CDR1 is SGHDT, CDR2 YYEEEE. CDR3 in DNA: TGTGCCAGCAGCGTCGACATGCTCTACACCTTC. Its translation is CASSVDMLYTF.

The chain recombines TRBV12-5 with TRBJ2-2; no reliable D call. The V gene lost 6 bases and the J gene lost 4 bases, with 6 bases spanning the gap. Germline CDR1 LGHNT, CDR2 FRNRAP. The CDR3 extends over 12 amino acids. The CDR3 is CASGDGTGELFF. In nucleotides, the CDR3 is TGTGCTAGTGGGGACGGCACCGGGGAGCTGTTTTTT.

The table lists this clone with a count of one. This chain links TRBV5-1 with TRBJ2-7, with D possibly being TRBD1 (6 bases). V was cut by 4 bases and J by 2 bases, with 10 bases left in between. Germline-derived CDR1 and CDR2 are SGHRS and YFSETQ. CDR3 size: 13 residues. CDR3 sequence (DNA): TGCGCCAGCAGCCTAAACAGGGCCTACGAGCAGTACTTC. This codes for CASSLNRAYEQYF.

The J gene is TRBJ2-7, the V gene TRBV9, with D perhaps TRBD1 (5 bases). Between the trimmed V and J ends, which lost 0 bases and 3 bases, there was a span of 13 bases. The germline CDR1 and CDR2 sequences are SGDLS and YYNGEE. This CDR3 has 15 residues. The chain's CDR3 is CASSVAAGFNYEQYF. The DNA of the CDR3 is TGTGCCAGCAGCGTAGCGGCAGGGTTCAACTACGAGCAGTACTTC.

The V gene is TRBV6-2 or TRBV6-3, the J gene TRBJ2-1; the match to TRBD2 covers 7 bases. Trimming at V came to 6 bases and at J to 3 bases, leaving 23 bases not matched to a gene. The CDR3 length is 20 residues. Germline assignment: CDR1 MNHEY and CDR2 SVGEGT. CDR3 sequence (DNA): TGTGCCAGCAGCCCACGTCGGGGCAGCGGGGTAGTCTGGGTCTACAATGAGCAGTTCTTC. This encodes CASSPRRGSGVVWVYNEQFF.

This chain connects TRBV10-3 to TRBJ1-2; weak D call: TRBD1 (6 bases). Germline CDR1 and CDR2: ENHRY and SYGVKD. The germline V and J ends were trimmed by 1 base and 5 bases, with 14 bases remaining between them. CDR3 size: 15 residues. The CDR3 bases are TGTGCCATCAGTGAGTTAATGGCAGGGGCATATGGCTACACCTTC. Amino acids: CAISELMAGAYGYTF.

V and J are TRBV15 and TRBJ1-1, with TRBD1 as a possible D gene (5 bases). V was shortened by 1 base and J by 10 bases, with 7 bases between the two germline ends. Germline values: CDR1 LNHNV, CDR2 YYDKDF (reference sequence). The CDR3 is made up of 11 amino acids. DNA of the CDR3: TGTGCCACCAGCAGAGCCGGGACAGCTTTCTTT. It specifies CATSRAGTAFF.

The rearrangement uses TRBV18 and TRBJ1-2; D not certain. Germline CDR1 reads KGHSH; CDR2 reads LQKENI. Trimming pared 5 bases from V and 3 bases from J, leaving 10 bases between. The CDR3 contains 13 residues. The CDR3 DNA reads as TGTGCCAGCTCAAGTGGAGGAGACTATGGCTACACCTTC. Protein: CASSSGGDYGYTF.

The chain uses TRBV30 and TRBJ1-5; D is undetermined. V lost 0 bases and J lost 7, with 10 bases in between. CDR1 is GTSNPN, CDR2 SVGIG, per germline (reference sequence). The CDR3 length is 13 residues. The chain's CDR3 is CAWSVTTRQPQHF. The CDR3 DNA sequence: TGTGCCTGGAGTGTTACCACTAGGCAGCCCCAGCATTTT. Full variable domain (rest looked up from reference TRBV30 and TRBJ1-5): SQTIHQWPATLVQPVGSPLSLECTVEGTSNPNLYWYRQAAGRGLQLLFYSVGIGQISSEVPQNLSASRPQDRQFILSSKKLLLSDSGFYLCAWSVTTRQPQHFGDGTRLSIL.

CDR3 sequence: CASRHDSYNSPLHF. The CDR3 DNA is TGTGCCAGCAGACACGACAGCTATAATTCACCCCTCCACTTT. The chain employs TRBV7-9 and TRBJ1-6; D may be TRBD1 (5 bases). V dropped 6 bases and J dropped 3 bases, with 9 bases sitting between them. The CDR3 spans 14 residues. Per the germline V gene, CDR1 is SEHNR and CDR2 is FQNEAQ (reference sequence).

This chain links TRBV5-1 with TRBJ2-1; no definite D call. This CDR3 is built from 14 residues. Germline V gene lookup returns CDR1 SGHRS and CDR2 YFSETQ. The V end lost 0 bases, the J end lost 4 bases, and 8 bases lay between the germline ends. The CDR3 loop is CASSLVLGYNEQFF. The CDR3 DNA follows: TGCGCCAGCAGCTTGGTTCTTGGATACAATGAGCAGTTCTTC.

The chain joins TRBV19 to TRBJ1-5, with D unclear. Trimming removed 4 bases at V and 1 base at J, with 8 bases between. The CDR3 length is 14 residues. CDR1 is LNHDA, CDR2 SQIVND, per germline (reference sequence). The CDR3 sequence is CASSRAVSNQPQHF. CDR3 nucleotide sequence: TGTGCCAGTAGTAGGGCAGTGAGCAATCAGCCCCAGCATTTT.

This clone was seen just once. The chain employs TRBV24-1 and TRBJ1-2; maybe TRBD1 (5 bases). Trimming stripped 4 bases from V and 7 bases from J, with 15 bases between. The germline CDR1 and CDR2 sequences are KGHDR and SFDVKD. This CDR3 region has 14 residues. CDR3 sequence reads: CATSDDGTSRGYTF. The CDR3 coding sequence is TGTGCCACCAGTGACGACGGGACGTCGCGTGGCTACACCTTC.

The J gene is TRBJ2-7, the V gene TRBV6-2 or TRBV6-3, with 7 positions matching TRBD1. V was clipped by 5 bases and J by 3 bases; unmatched bases: 13. Germline V lookup: CDR1 MNHEY, CDR2 SVGEGT. The CDR3 covers 16 residues. This CDR3 is CASSQAPGGIGYEQYF. The CDR3 nucleotides are TGTGCCAGCAGTCAAGCCCCAGGGGGAATTGGCTACGAGCAGTACTTC.

J is TRBJ1-6 and V is TRBV18; 9 bases align to TRBD1. Germline trimming cut 2 bases from V and 9 bases from J; bases unmatched to any gene: 8. Germline V lookup: CDR1 KGHSH, CDR2 LQKENI. The CDR3 totals 16 residues. The CDR3 sequence: CASSPLAGQGFSPLHF. The CDR3 region has the DNA TGTGCCAGCTCACCATTGGCAGGACAGGGGTTTTCACCCCTCCACTTT.

This clone was picked up one time. This chain joins TRBV4-3 and TRBJ2-1; maybe TRBD2 (6 bases). Trimming took off 1 base at V and 7 bases at J, with 14 bases between the two ends. The CDR3 consists of 15 residues. Germline V gene data show CDR1 as LGHNA and CDR2 as YSLEER. This CDR3 reads CASSQAVGRENEQFF. The CDR3 nucleotides read TGCGCCAGCAGCCAAGCCGTCGGGCGGGAAAATGAGCAGTTCTTC.

The chain recombines TRBV11-2 with TRBJ1-1; D unclear. V lost 0 bases to trimming and J lost 11 bases, with 7 bases between them. Germline loops: CDR1 SGHAT, CDR2 FQNNGV. This CDR3 has 11 amino acids. CDR3 amino acids: CASSLDLWAFF. CDR3 bases: TGTGCCAGCAGCTTAGACCTATGGGCTTTCTTT.

V gene TRBV4-1 combines with J gene TRBJ1-2, with 11 bases that match TRBD1. V was pared by 1 base and J by 2 bases, with 3 bases of the junction left unmatched. Germline-derived CDR1 and CDR2 are MGHRA and YSYEKL. The CDR3 consists of 16 residues. CDR3 DNA: TGCGCCAGCAGCCAAGCCGGACAGGGGGCCAACTATGGCTACACCTTC. Its translation: CASSQAGQGANYGYTF.

V and J are TRBV7-3 and TRBJ1-2; weak D call: TRBD1 (6 bases). The germline V gene has CDR1 SGHTA and CDR2 FQGTGA. The ends were cut back, 5 bases at V and 2 bases at J, with 9 bases in the middle. The length of the CDR3 is 13 residues. The CDR3 loop reads CASSLGGNYGYTF. CDR3 DNA: TGTGCCAGCAGCCTAGGGGGAAACTATGGCTACACCTTC.

The chain combines TRBV10-3 with TRBJ2-3; possibly TRBD1 for D (6 bases). Germline-derived CDR1 and CDR2 are ENHRY and SYGVKD. The V gene lost 5 bases and the J gene lost 4 bases, with 22 bases spanning the gap. The CDR3 is 17 amino acids. The CDR3: CAISPRAGDQGPDTQYF. CDR3 DNA: TGTGCCATCAGTCCCCGGGCAGGGGACCAGGGGCCAGATACGCAGTATTTT.

The chain carries TRBV10-3 and TRBJ1-2, with TRBD1 identical over 8 bases. J lost 2 bases, V lost 6 bases, and 8 bases had no gene match. Germline assignment: CDR1 ENHRY and CDR2 SYGVKD. The CDR3 contains 15 residues. Here the CDR3 DNA reads TGTGCCATCAGGAAACTGGGACAGGACAACTATGGCTACACCTTC. Translating it yields CAIRKLGQDNYGYTF.

This chain connects TRBV7-6 to TRBJ2-3; TRBD2 might be the D (5 bases). Per germline, CDR1 SGHVS and CDR2 FNYEAQ. This CDR3 is 17 amino acids long. With 1 base removed from V and 0 bases from J, the gap between germline ends came to 14 bases. The CDR3 nucleotides are TGTGCCAGCAGCTTAGTCCCGGGAATCTCTAGCACAGATACGCAGTATTTT. Translated, it gives CASSLVPGISSTDTQYF.

The sample holds one count of this clone. The chain has TRBV30 and TRBJ1-1; 7 bases are a match to TRBD1. V was pared by 3 bases and J by 11 bases, with 18 bases of the junction left unmatched. Germline V CDR1 and CDR2: GTSNPN, SVGIG (reference sequence). CDR3 size: 15 residues. Here the CDR3 reads CAWSVRGREGMMAFF. The CDR3 DNA sequence: TGTGCCTGGAGCGTAAGGGGGCGCGAAGGCATGATGGCTTTCTTT.

In its sample, this clone was seen a few times. The V and J genes are TRBV9 and TRBJ1-3; D gene unclear. This CDR3 comprises 17 residues. The germline V gene has CDR1 SGDLS and CDR2 YYNGEE. V shed 4 bases and J shed 1 base, with 18 bases lying between them. The CDR3 sequence is CASSLGEQARSGNTIYF. In DNA, the CDR3 is TGTGCCAGCAGCCTTGGGGAGCAGGCCCGTTCTGGAAACACCATATATTTT.

The rearrangement uses TRBV11-2 and TRBJ2-3, with 8 bases lining up with TRBD2. Trimming took 2 bases from V and 6 from J; bases not matched to a gene: 4. The CDR3 loop spans 14 amino acids. In germline, CDR1 is SGHAT, CDR2 FQNNGV. CDR3 region: CASSLPGGADTQYF. The CDR3 DNA follows: TGTGCCAGCAGCTTACCGGGGGGGGCTGATACGCAGTATTTT.

The chain is built from TRBV27 and TRBJ2-1; TRBD1 aligns across 9 bases. Germline trimming cut 2 bases from V and 4 bases from J; bases unmatched to any gene: 9. Germline CDR1 reads MNHEY; CDR2 reads SMNVEV (reference sequence). The CDR3 runs 17 residues. CDR3 sequence: CASSLTSPGQGYNEQFF. The CDR3 nucleotides read TGTGCCAGCAGTTTAACATCCCCGGGACAGGGTTACAATGAGCAGTTCTTC.